This T cell receptor (beta chain) appears in the sequencing data of a study of CD8+ T cells in alopecia areata. With 7 bases removed from V and 3 bases from J, the gap between germline ends came to 15 bases. This CDR3 has 14 residues. Germline lookup yields CDR1 MNHEY and CDR2 SVGAGI. Study results and caveats: The presence of one nonresponder keeps the tie between baseline CD8+ expansion and response uncertain.

As to this clone: What it binds is not known.

Reverse transcribed after extraction, RNA yielded cDNA as the sequencing template. Only in-frame clones appear in the TCRdb table, and some are missing; sequencing was by immunoSEQ multiplex PCR. There are under 200,000 clones in the sample; just over 65% occur only once, and more than 0.7% lies in the top ten. As to treatment: oral pan-JAK inhibitor, 5-10 mg twice daily. This sequence joins TRBV6-5 and TRBJ1-1; D unresolved. The sequence came from a human donor with alopecia areata. The source was CD4+ T cells sorted from blood, collected at week 4, from a patient treated with tofacitinib. The DNA for the CDR3 is TGTGCCAGCAACTTTTATTCCCGGGACACTGAAGCTTTCTTT. Translated, it gives CASNFYSRDTEAFF.